The source of this T cell receptor beta chain is a study of T cells in localized non-small cell lung cancer. Study observations and caveats: Only one tumor region was sequenced, so heterogeneity remains possible. A higher density of T cells in blood coincided with extended overall survival.

This clone was detected a few times. The antigen remains unidentified. Assay used: immunoSEQ multiplex PCR; TCRdb lists only in-frame clones, some missing. The data show some 30,000 clones, 78% seen once. V was cut by 4 bases and J by 0 bases, with 12 bases left in between. The CDR3 totals 15 residues. Germline V lookup: CDR1 SGHKS, CDR2 YYEKEE (reference sequence). The source of this sequence is a male donor at least 60 years old with stage II squamous cell lung carcinoma. Source: peripheral blood, taken before any cancer treatment. The chain links TRBV5-5 to TRBJ2-3; D not resolved. Here the CDR3 reads CASSVAPHSTDTQYF. For the CDR3, the DNA is TGTGCCAGCAGCGTAGCCCCCCATAGCACAGATACGCAGTATTTT.